This T cell receptor (beta chain) was identified in a study of cytomegalovirus exposure and HLA in healthy donors. In regard to this clone: Its antigen is as yet unknown.

V was trimmed by 0 bases and J by 7 bases, leaving 15 bases between them. The CDR3 runs to 16 residues. Germline V gene sequence: CDR1 LGHNA, CDR2 YSLEER. Overall study findings and caveats: An analysis done earlier found most TCR beta V segments productive about 90% or about 30% of the time. Presence/absence analyses supposed approximately even sequencing depth among donors. A few chains linked to CMV were shown in vitro to be specific for CMV antigens. Some V segments, including TRBV6-2 and TRBV6-3, were excluded as indistinguishable.

Both 60 Vbeta primers and 13 Jbeta primers went into the PCR. The method was immunoSEQ multiplex PCR; TCRdb's version includes in-frame clones alone and lacks a portion of them. This sample's table has roughly 65,000 clones. Sequences were obtained from PBMCs. This chain joins TRBV4-3 and TRBJ1-4; perhaps TRBD1 as D (6 bases). The sequence came from a boy aged 5 to 17 in good health and CMV-seronegative. This CDR3 reads CASSQDAGVRAEKLFF. The CDR3 DNA sequence: TGCGCCAGCAGCCAAGACGCAGGGGTGCGTGCTGAAAAACTGTTTTTT.